Shown below are 23 T cell receptor beta chains from a single sample sequenced in a study of T cell responses to AZD1222 COVID-19 vaccine. Libraries were prepared by immunoSEQ multiplex PCR; TCRdb keeps only in-frame clonotypes and omits some of them. The sample consists of some 140,000 clones, 92% of them appearing once. The source material was peripheral blood, sampled on day 0 of AZD1222 vaccination. The source is an adult in good health.

The genes are TRBV12-3 or TRBV12-4 and TRBJ2-1; D call uncertain. The CDR3 is 12 amino acids. The V end was cut by 8 bases, the J end by 9 bases, with 14 bases between. The CDR3 sequence: CASGLLMGEQFF. CDR3 in DNA: TGTGCCAGCGGCCTATTAATGGGTGAGCAGTTCTTC.

The rearrangement links TRBV11-2 to TRBJ1-1; D unresolved. V lost 5 bases, J lost 5 bases, and 18 bases lay in between. Germline CDR1 reads SGHAT; CDR2 reads FQNNGV. There are 15 residues in the CDR3. This chain's CDR3 is CASSPDGVGRTEAFF. CDR3 in DNA: TGTGCCAGCAGCCCAGATGGGGTAGGAAGGACTGAAGCTTTCTTT.

The rearrangement joins TRBV11-3 to TRBJ2-1; no firm D call. CDR1 and CDR2 from the germline V gene are SGHNT and YENEEA. This CDR3 spans 13 amino acids. V lost 8 bases, J lost 0 bases, and 8 bases lay in between. The CDR3 DNA reads as TGTGCCAGCGGCCTGAGCTCCTACAATGAGCAGTTCTTC. This encodes CASGLSSYNEQFF.

This chain connects TRBV15 to TRBJ2-1, with unresolved D. With 5 bases removed from V and 3 bases from J, the gap between germline ends came to 20 bases. Germline V lookup: CDR1 LNHNV, CDR2 YYDKDF (reference sequence). The CDR3 runs to 17 residues. This CDR3 is CATSADVGESLYNEQFF. The CDR3 DNA reads as TGTGCCACCAGCGCCGACGTTGGGGAATCCCTCTACAATGAGCAGTTCTTC.

The chain has TRBV11-2 and TRBJ2-3; D is perhaps TRBD2 (6 bases). V was clipped by 7 bases and J by 3 bases, with 20 bases between them. Germline-derived CDR1 and CDR2 are SGHAT and FQNNGV. The CDR3 sequence is 16 residues long. CDR3 region: CASTQSSSAKTDTQYF. CDR3 in DNA: TGTGCCAGCACCCAATCCTCTAGCGCCAAGACAGATACGCAGTATTTT.

The V and J genes are TRBV14 and TRBJ2-7, with D hard to call. The CDR3 is 11 amino acids. The V end was cut by 4 bases, the J end by 6 bases, with 7 bases between. The germline V gene encodes CDR1 SGHDN and CDR2 FVKESK. The CDR3 bases are TGTGCCAGCAGCCGCTTCCGCGAGCAGTACTTC. Translated, it gives CASSRFREQYF.

Points on this clone: A read error may produce the germline difference seen at one junction end. The chain combines TRBV7-9 with TRBJ2-1; maybe TRBD2 (6 bases). The CDR3 covers 13 residues. The germline V gene encodes CDR1 SEHNR and CDR2 FQNEAQ (reference sequence). This chain's CDR3 is CASNLLAANEQFF. CDR3 DNA: TGTGCCAGCAACTTACTAGCTGCCAATGAGCAGTTCTTC.

The rearrangement links TRBV5-5 to TRBJ2-5; TRBD1 matches at 8 bases. V shed 4 bases, J shed 4 bases, and the junction held 6 bases outside the gene matches. The length of the CDR3 is 14 residues. Germline V gene lookup returns CDR1 SGHKS and CDR2 YYEKEE (reference sequence). The CDR3 DNA is TGTGCCAGCAGCACCGACAGGGGAGGAGAGACCCAGTACTTC. This sequence encodes CASSTDRGGETQYF.

The chain combines TRBV5-5 with TRBJ1-2; unclear D gene. Trimming took off 4 bases at V and 2 bases at J, with 15 bases between the two ends. The CDR3 runs 15 residues. CDR1 and CDR2 (germline): SGHKS, YYEKEE (reference sequence). CDR3 region: CASSRTGSGNYGYTF. CDR3 nucleotide sequence: TGTGCCAGCAGCCGTACGGGTTCGGGAAACTATGGCTACACCTTC.

The rearrangement joins TRBV6-5 to TRBJ2-5; D is uncertain. Per germline, CDR1 MNHEY and CDR2 SVGAGI. The length of the CDR3 is 13 residues. Deletions cut 5 bases from V and 1 base from J, with 8 bases between. The CDR3 region is CASSIKGQETQYF. CDR3 in DNA: TGTGCCAGCAGTATTAAGGGCCAAGAGACCCAGTACTTC.

This chain links TRBV5-4 with TRBJ2-1; tentative D call: TRBD1 (7 bases). Between the trimmed V and J ends, which lost 7 bases and 5 bases, there was a span of 19 bases. Germline V gene lookup returns CDR1 SGHNT and CDR2 YYREEE (reference sequence). This CDR3 contains 15 residues. Here the CDR3 DNA reads TGTGCCAGCCGACCGCCGGGAGACAGGGACAATGAGCAGTTCTTC. This encodes CASRPPGDRDNEQFF.

This clone came up once. The rearrangement uses TRBV6-6 and TRBJ1-5; TRBD1 aligns across 11 bases. The CDR3 contains 17 residues. The trim removed 5 bases at V and 6 bases at J, leaving 12 bases unmatched. Germline CDR1 MNHNY, CDR2 SVGAGI (reference sequence). DNA for the CDR3: TGTGCCAGCAGTCCACCGGGGGGGACAGGGGGAAGTCAGCCCCAGCATTTT. Protein product: CASSPPGGTGGSQPQHF.

This clone has just one count. The J gene is TRBJ1-2, the V gene TRBV10-2; TRBD1 aligns across 7 bases. The CDR3 runs 17 residues. J gave up 5 bases and V 1 base, and 13 bases lay outside the gene matches. Germline loops: CDR1 WSHSY, CDR2 SAAADI. The CDR3 DNA reads as TGCGCCAGCAGTGAGTATGGGCTCCGGGACAGCCGGTATGGCTACACCTTC. Translation gives CASSEYGLRDSRYGYTF.

The chain combines TRBV11-2 with TRBJ1-1; TRBD1 is a possible D gene (6 bases). CDR3 size: 16 residues. Germline CDR1 and CDR2: SGHAT and FQNNGV. V lost 2 bases to trimming and J lost 0 bases, with 13 bases between them. The CDR3, as DNA: TGTGCCAGCAGCTTACTTAGTGGACAGATGAACACTGAAGCTTTCTTT. Protein: CASSLLSGQMNTEAFF. The full variable domain, with the rest looked up from reference TRBV11-2 and TRBJ1-1, is EAGVAQSPRYKIIEKRQSVAFWCNPISGHATLYWYQQILGQGPKLLIQFQNNGVVDDSQLPKDRFSAERLKGVDSTLKIQPAKLEDSAVYLCASSLLSGQMNTEAFFGQGTRLTVV.

The V and J genes are TRBV29-1 and TRBJ2-7; D gene uncertain. Trimming pared 5 bases from V and 6 bases from J, leaving 11 bases between. The CDR3 consists of 11 residues. Germline-derived CDR1 and CDR2 are SQVTM and ANQGSEA. CDR3 residues: CSVRRASEQYF. Written as DNA, the CDR3 is TGCAGCGTTCGAAGAGCAAGCGAGCAGTACTTC.

The chain is built from TRBV6-1 and TRBJ1-6, with TRBD1 as a possible D gene (5 bases). V lost 4 bases and J lost 5, with 15 bases in between. Germline assignment: CDR1 MNHNS and CDR2 SASEGT. The CDR3 loop spans 16 amino acids. CDR3 sequence (DNA): TGTGCCAGCAGTGCCAACAGGTCCCCCCATAATTCACCCCTCCACTTT. Translated, it gives CASSANRSPHNSPLHF.

This chain's CDR3 is CASSSGTGIGNQPQHF. Written as DNA, the CDR3 is TGTGCCAGCAGCTCCGGGACAGGGATTGGCAATCAGCCCCAGCATTTT. This sequence joins TRBV3-1 (or the pseudogene TRBV3-2) and TRBJ1-5; TRBD1 matches 9 bases. This CDR3 spans 16 amino acids. Trimming at V came to 5 bases and at J to 2 bases, leaving 7 bases not matched to a gene. Germline-derived CDR1 and CDR2 are LGHDT and YNNKEL (reference sequence).

The chain carries TRBV28 and TRBJ2-5, with TRBD1 matching over 10 bases. Looked up from germline, CDR1 is MDHEN and CDR2 is SYDVKM. The CDR3 has 15 amino acids. V was clipped by 3 bases and J by 5 bases; unmatched bases: 6. In DNA form, the CDR3 reads TGTGCCAGCAGTTTCCAGACAGGGGGCGGGGAGACCCAGTACTTC. It codes for CASSFQTGGGETQYF.

The J gene is TRBJ2-7, the V gene TRBV10-2, with 9 bases that match TRBD2. The CDR3 consists of 15 residues. Germline lookup yields CDR1 WSHSY and CDR2 SAAADI. J lost 2 bases, V lost 4 bases, and 6 bases had no gene match. CDR3 in DNA: TGCGCCAGCAGTGCCCGATTAGCGGGGGCCTACGAGCAGTACTTC. Translated, it gives CASSARLAGAYEQYF.

This chain uses TRBV19 with TRBJ2-4; 8 positions match TRBD1. Germline CDR1 LNHDA, CDR2 SQIVND (reference sequence). The ends lost 6 bases at V and 9 bases at J; junction bases unmatched: 13. This CDR3 contains 15 residues. The CDR3 DNA reads TGTGCCAGTAGCGGGGGACAGGCGGTCTACGGCATTCAGTACTTC. Translation gives CASSGGQAVYGIQYF.

This chain uses TRBV19 with TRBJ2-2; TRBD2 aligns across 8 bases. With 4 bases clipped from V and 8 bases from J, the junction kept 15 bases outside the gene matches. Per the germline V gene, CDR1 is LNHDA and CDR2 is SQIVND (reference sequence). The CDR3 covers 17 residues. CDR3 region: CASSTRSGLGSVGELFF. For the CDR3, the DNA is TGTGCCAGTAGTACCCGATCGGGACTAGGAAGTGTTGGGGAGCTGTTTTTT.

The gene calls are TRBV6-5 and TRBJ1-1; D is unresolved. This CDR3 spans 15 amino acids. The V end was cut by 5 bases, the J end by 6 bases, with 19 bases between. CDR1 is MNHEY, CDR2 SVGAGI, per germline. CDR3 loop: CASSPPSGRGAEAFF. The CDR3 DNA reads as TGTGCCAGCAGTCCCCCTAGCGGGAGAGGCGCTGAAGCTTTCTTT.

This clone was seen a few times. The CDR3 here is CASSVVDGNTIYF. CDR3 sequence (DNA): TGTGCCAGCAGCGTAGTGGACGGAAACACCATATATTTT. The V gene is TRBV9, the J gene TRBJ1-3; D is uncertain. This CDR3 has 13 residues. The germline gives CDR1 SGDLS, CDR2 YYNGEE. V lost 0 bases and J lost 4, with 5 bases in between.